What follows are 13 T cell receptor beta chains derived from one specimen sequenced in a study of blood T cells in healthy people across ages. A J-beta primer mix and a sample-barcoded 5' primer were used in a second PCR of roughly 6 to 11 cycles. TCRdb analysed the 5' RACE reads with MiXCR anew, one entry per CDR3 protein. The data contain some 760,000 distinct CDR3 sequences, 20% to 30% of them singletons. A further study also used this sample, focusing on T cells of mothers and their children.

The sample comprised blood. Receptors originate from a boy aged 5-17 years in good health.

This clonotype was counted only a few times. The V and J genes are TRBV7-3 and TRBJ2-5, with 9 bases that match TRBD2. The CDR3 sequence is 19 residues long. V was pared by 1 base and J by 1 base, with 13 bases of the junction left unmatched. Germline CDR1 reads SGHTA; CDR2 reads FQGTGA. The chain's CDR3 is CASSLIGGASGTSQETQYF. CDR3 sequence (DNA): TGTGCCAGCAGCTTAATAGGGGGCGCTAGCGGGACCTCCCAAGAGACCCAGTACTTC.

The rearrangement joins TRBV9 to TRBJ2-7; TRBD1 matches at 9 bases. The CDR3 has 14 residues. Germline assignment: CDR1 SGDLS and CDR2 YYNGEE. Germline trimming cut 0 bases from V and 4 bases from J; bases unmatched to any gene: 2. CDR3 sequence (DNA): TGTGCCAGCAGCGTAGCCGGGACAGGGTACGAGCAGTACTTC. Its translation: CASSVAGTGYEQYF. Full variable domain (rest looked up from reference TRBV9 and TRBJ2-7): DSGVTQTPKHLITATGQRVTLRCSPRSGDLSVYWYQQSLDQGLQFLIQYYNGEERAKGNILERFSAQQFPDLHSELNLSSLELGDSALYFCASSVAGTGYEQYFGPGTRLTVT.

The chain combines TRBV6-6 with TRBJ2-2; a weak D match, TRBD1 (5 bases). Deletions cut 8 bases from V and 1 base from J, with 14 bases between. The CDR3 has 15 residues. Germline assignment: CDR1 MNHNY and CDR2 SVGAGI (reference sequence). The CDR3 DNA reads TGTGCCAGCTGGGGCAGGGTACAGAACACCGGGGAGCTGTTTTTT. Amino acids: CASWGRVQNTGELFF.

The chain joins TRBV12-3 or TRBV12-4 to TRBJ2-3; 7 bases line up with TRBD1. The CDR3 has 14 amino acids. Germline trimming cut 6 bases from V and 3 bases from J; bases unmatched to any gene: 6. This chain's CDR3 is CASRTTGRTDTQYF. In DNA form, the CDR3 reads TGTGCCAGCAGAACGACAGGGAGAACAGATACGCAGTATTTT.

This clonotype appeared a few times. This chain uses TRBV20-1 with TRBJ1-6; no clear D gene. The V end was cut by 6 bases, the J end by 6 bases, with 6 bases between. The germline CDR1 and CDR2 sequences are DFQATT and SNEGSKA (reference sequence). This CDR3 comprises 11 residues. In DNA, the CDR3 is TGCAGTGCCCTTGGTAATTCACCCCTCCACTTT. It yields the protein CSALGNSPLHF.

The chain's CDR3 is CASRTTSGSYNEQFF. CDR3 bases: TGTGCCAGCAGAACGACTAGCGGCTCCTACAATGAGCAGTTCTTC. This sequence joins TRBV6-5 and TRBJ2-1, with 9 bases aligning to TRBD2. The CDR3 runs 15 residues. Trimming took 6 bases from V and 0 from J; bases not matched to a gene: 3. Germline V gives CDR1 MNHEY, CDR2 SVGAGI.

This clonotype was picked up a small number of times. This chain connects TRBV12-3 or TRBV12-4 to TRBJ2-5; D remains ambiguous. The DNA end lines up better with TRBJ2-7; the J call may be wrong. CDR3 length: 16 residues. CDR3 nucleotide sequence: TGTGCCAGCAGTTTAGATCGGGCAGAGCCAAAATACGAGCAGTACTTC. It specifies CASSLDRAEPKYEQYF.

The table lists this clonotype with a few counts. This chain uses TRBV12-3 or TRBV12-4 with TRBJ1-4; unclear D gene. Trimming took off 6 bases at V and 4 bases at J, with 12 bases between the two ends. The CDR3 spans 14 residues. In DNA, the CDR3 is TGTGCCAGCAGAGTCAGCGGCAATAATGAAAAACTGTTTTTT. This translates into CASRVSGNNEKLFF.

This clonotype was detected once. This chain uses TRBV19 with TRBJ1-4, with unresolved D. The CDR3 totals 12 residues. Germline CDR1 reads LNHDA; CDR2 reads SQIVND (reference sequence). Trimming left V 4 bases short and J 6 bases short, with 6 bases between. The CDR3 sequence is CASSNRDEKLFF. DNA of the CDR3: TGTGCCAGTAGTAACCGAGATGAAAAACTGTTTTTT.

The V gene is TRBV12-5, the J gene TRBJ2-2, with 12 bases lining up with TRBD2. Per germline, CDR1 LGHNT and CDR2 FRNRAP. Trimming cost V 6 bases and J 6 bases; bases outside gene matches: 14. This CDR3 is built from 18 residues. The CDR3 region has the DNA TGTGCTAGTGGACCCCAATCGACTAGCGGGGGTTCTCCCGGGGAGCTGTTTTTT. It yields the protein CASGPQSTSGGSPGELFF.

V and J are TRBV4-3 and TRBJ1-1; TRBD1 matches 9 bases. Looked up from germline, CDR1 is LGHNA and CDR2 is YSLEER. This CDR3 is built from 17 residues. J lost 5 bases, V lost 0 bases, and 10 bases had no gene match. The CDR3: CASSQDRGTGYTTEAFF. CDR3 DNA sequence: TGCGCCAGCAGCCAAGATAGAGGGACAGGGTATACTACTGAAGCTTTCTTT.

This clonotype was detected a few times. The CDR3 loop is CASSQEEGPYEQYF. The CDR3 DNA reads TGTGCCAGCAGCCAAGAGGAGGGACCCTACGAGCAGTACTTC. The chain couples TRBV4-2 to TRBJ2-5, with TRBD2 as a possible D gene (6 bases). The tail of the sequence fits TRBJ2-7 better, so the J call may be wrong. CDR3 length: 14 residues. From germline, CDR1 is LGHNA and CDR2 YNFKEQ.

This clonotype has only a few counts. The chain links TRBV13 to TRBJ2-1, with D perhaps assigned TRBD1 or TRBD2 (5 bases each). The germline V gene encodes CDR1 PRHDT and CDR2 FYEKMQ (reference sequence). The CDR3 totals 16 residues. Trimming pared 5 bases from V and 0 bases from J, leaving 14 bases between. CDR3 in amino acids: CASSLMGESSYNEQFF. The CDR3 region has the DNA TGTGCCAGCAGCCTTATGGGGGAGAGCTCCTACAATGAGCAGTTCTTC.